A selection of T cell receptor beta chains follows, all from one sample in a study of shared clonotypes between healthy human individuals. Generated by immunoSEQ multiplex PCR, the TCRdb table keeps only in-frame clones and is missing some. The top ten hold under 0.15% of the sample, which has millions of clones, 85% to 95% seen once. Material: naive CD4+ T cells sorted from blood. Source of these receptors: a young man in good health. Each CDR3 is given with its conserved first and last residue.

j_call: TRBJ1-5
v_call: TRBV6-6
cdr3_aa: CASILVAGQPQHF

j_call: TRBJ2-7
v_call: TRBV7-2
cdr3_aa: CASSPRTPHEQYF

j_call: TRBJ2-2
v_call: TRBV9
cdr3_aa: CASSRSGAVSGRINTGELFF

j_call: TRBJ2-7
v_call: TRBV19
cdr3_aa: CASSIQGGSYEQYF

j_call: TRBJ1-5
v_call: TRBV9
cdr3_aa: CASSPGWSNQPQHF

j_call: TRBJ2-7
v_call: TRBV29-1
cdr3_aa: CSASGQGPLRGQYF

j_call: TRBJ2-7
v_call: TRBV28
cdr3_aa: CASTGTVSYEQYF

j_call: TRBJ1-1
v_call: TRBV5-6
cdr3_aa: CASSAYRDATEAFF

j_call: TRBJ1-4
v_call: TRBV5-4
cdr3_aa: CASSSQDRRGEKLFF

j_call: TRBJ2-5
v_call: TRBV9
cdr3_aa: CASSVFGGAETQYF

j_call: TRBJ2-1
v_call: TRBV7-9
cdr3_aa: CASSPRTGANEQFF

j_call: TRBJ2-1
v_call: TRBV27
cdr3_aa: CASSLLGLARPGGDNEQFF

j_call: TRBJ2-1
v_call: TRBV4-3
cdr3_aa: CASSQWGERGRSGNEQFF